This TCR beta chain was sequenced in a study of graft-versus-host responses after intestinal transplantation. Intraepithelial lymphocytes and lamina propria lymphocytes were released through processing of graft tissue. The CDR3 loop spans 15 amino acids. Germline CDR1 reads MNHEY; CDR2 reads SMNVEV (reference sequence). The V and J ends lost 5 bases and 4 bases respectively, with 14 bases between them. General study findings and limits: Early post-transplant HvG declines showed an association with peak circulating GvH clone levels.

Profiled with immunoSEQ multiplex PCR; TCRdb holds only in-frame clones, not every one. This sample carries approximately 6,000 clones, 69% of them seen once, and the ten largest clones take roughly 33%. This clone came up a few times. The antigen is unknown. This material consisted of ileum tissue, taken roughly 310 days after intestinal transplant. The TCR sequence derives from a human patient who received an intestinal transplant, so some T cells may come from the graft donor. This chain uses TRBV27 with TRBJ1-4, with D perhaps matching TRBD1 (6 bases). CDR3 coding DNA: TGTGCCAGCAGTCCCAGGACAGAGCTTAATGAAAAACTGTTTTTT. Its protein is CASSPRTELNEKLFF.